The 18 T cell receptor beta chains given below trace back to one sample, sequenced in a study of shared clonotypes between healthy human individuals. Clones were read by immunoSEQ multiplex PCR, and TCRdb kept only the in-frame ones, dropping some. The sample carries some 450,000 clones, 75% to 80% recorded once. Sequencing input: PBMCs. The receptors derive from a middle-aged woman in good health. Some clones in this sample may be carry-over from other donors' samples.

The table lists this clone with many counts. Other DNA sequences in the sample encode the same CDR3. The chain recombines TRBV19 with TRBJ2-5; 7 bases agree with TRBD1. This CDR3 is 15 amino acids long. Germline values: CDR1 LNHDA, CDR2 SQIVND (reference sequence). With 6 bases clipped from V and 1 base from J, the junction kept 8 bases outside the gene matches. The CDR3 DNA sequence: TGTGCCAGTAGGGAAACAGGGGTGGGCCAAGAGACCCAGTACTTC. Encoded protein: CASRETGVGQETQYF.

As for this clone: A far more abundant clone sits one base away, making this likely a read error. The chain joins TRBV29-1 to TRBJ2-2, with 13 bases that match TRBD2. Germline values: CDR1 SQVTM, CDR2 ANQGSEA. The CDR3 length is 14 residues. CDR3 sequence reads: CGVGGLAGVGELFF. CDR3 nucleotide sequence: TGCGGCGTCGGCGGACTAGCGGGGGTCGGGGAGCTGTTTTTT.

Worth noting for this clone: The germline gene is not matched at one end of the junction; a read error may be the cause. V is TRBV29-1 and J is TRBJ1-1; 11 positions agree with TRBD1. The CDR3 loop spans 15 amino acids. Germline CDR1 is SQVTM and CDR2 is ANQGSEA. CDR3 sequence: CSAETGTGGNTEAFF. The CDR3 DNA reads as TGCAGCGCTGAAACCGGGACAGGGGGGAACACTGAAGCTTTCTTT. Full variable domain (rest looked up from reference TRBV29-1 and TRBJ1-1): SAVISQKPSRDICQRGTSLTIQCQVDSQVTMMFWYRQQPGQSLTLIATANQGSEATYESGFVIDKFPISRPNLTFSTLTVSNMSPEDSSIYLCSAETGTGGNTEAFFGQGTRLTVV.

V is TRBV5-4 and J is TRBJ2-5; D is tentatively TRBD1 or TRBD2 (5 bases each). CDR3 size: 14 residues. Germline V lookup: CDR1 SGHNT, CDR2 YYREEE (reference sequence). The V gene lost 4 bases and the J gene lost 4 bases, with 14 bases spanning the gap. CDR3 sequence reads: CASSQRDQGETQYF. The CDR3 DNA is TGTGCCAGCAGCCAGAGGGACCAGGGAGAGACCCAGTACTTC. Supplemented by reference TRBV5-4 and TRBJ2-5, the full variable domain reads ETGVTQSPTHLIKTRGQQVTLRCSSQSGHNTVSWYQQALGQGPQFIFQYYREEENGRGNFPPRFSGLQFPNYSSELNVNALELDDSALYLCASSQRDQGETQYFGPGTRLLVL.

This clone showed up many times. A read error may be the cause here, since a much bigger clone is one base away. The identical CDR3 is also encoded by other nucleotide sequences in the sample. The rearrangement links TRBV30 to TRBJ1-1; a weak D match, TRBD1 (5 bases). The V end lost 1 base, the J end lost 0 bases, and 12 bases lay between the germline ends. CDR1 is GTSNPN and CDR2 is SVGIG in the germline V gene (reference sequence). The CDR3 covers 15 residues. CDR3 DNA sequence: TGTGCCTGGAGTGGGGGGGTATGGGTGAACACTGAAGCTTTCTTT. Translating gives CAWSGGVWVNTEAFF.

The CDR3 region is CASSPGASGANVLTF. The CDR3 DNA reads TGTGCCAGCAGCCCAGGTGCCTCTGGGGCCAACGTCCTGACTTTC. The V call is TRBV13, the J call TRBJ2-6; unclear D gene. There are 15 residues in the CDR3. Germline assignment: CDR1 PRHDT and CDR2 FYEKMQ (reference sequence). V was cut by 5 bases and J by 0 bases, with 8 bases left in between.

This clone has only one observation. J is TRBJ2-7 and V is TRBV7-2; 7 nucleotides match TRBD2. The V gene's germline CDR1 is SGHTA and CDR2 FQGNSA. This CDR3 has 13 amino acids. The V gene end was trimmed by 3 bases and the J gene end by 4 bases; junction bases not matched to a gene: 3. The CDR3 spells CASSFSGSYEQYF. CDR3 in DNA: TGTGCCAGCAGCTTTAGCGGGTCATACGAGCAGTACTTC.

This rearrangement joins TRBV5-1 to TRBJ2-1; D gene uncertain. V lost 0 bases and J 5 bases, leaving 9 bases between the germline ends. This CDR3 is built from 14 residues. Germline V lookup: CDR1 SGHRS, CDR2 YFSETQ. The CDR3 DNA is TGCGCCAGCAGCTTGGGTTCAGATAACAATGAGCAGTTCTTC. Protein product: CASSLGSDNNEQFF.

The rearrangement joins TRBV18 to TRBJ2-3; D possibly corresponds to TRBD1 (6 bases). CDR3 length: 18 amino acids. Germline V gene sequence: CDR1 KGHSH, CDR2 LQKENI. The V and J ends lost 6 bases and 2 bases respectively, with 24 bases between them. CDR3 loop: CASSINQARDTTTDTQYF. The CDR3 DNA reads TGTGCCAGCTCGATTAACCAAGCCCGGGACACGACCACAGATACGCAGTATTTT.

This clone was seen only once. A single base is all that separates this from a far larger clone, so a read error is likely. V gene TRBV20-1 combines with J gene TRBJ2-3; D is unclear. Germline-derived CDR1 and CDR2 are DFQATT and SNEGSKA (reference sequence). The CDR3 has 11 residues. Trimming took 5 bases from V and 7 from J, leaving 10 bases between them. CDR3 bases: TGCAGTGCTCTCGGCTCCTATACGCAGTATTTT. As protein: CSALGSYTQYF.

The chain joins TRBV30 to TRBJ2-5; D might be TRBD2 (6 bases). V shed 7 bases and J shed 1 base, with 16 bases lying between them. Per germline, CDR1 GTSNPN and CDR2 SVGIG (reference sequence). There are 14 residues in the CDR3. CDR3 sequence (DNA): TGTGCCTCAACGGGAGTCTCTTTCCAAGAGACCCAGTACTTC. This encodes CASTGVSFQETQYF.

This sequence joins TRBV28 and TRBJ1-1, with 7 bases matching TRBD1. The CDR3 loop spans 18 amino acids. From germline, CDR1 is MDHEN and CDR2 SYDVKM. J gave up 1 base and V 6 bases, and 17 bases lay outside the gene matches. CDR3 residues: CASRIWGGQTVGNTEAFF. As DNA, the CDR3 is TGTGCCAGCAGAATATGGGGGGGACAGACCGTTGGGAACACTGAAGCTTTCTTT.

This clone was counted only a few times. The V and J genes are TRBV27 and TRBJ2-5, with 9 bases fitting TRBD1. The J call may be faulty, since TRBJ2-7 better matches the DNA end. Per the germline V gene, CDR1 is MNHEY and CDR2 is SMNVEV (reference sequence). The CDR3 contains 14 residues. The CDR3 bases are TGTGCCAGCAGTGTAACAGGGGGCTTAGACGAGCAGTACTTC. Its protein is CASSVTGGLDEQYF.

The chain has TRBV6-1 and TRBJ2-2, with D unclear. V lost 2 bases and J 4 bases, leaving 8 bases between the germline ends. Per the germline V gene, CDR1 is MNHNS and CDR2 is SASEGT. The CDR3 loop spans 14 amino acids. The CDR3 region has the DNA TGTGCCAGCAGTGAATCATGGCTCACCGGGGAGCTGTTTTTT. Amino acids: CASSESWLTGELFF.

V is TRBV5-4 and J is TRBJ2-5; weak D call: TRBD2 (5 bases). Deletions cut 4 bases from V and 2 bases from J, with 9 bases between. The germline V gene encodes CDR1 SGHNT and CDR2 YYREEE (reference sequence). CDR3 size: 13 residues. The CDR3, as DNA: TGTGCCAGCAGCGTGGACTTTCAAGAGACCCAGTACTTC. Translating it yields CASSVDFQETQYF.

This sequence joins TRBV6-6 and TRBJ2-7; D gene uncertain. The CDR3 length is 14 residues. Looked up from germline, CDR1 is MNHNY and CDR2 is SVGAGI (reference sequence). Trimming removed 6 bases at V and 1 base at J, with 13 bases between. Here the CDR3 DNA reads TGTGCCAGCAGCCGACTGGCTAGTTCCTACGAGCAGTACTTC. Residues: CASSRLASSYEQYF.

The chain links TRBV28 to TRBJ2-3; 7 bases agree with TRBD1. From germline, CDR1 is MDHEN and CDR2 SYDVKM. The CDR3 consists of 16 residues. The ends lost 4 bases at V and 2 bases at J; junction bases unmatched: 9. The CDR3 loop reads CASSSQTGLYTDTQYF. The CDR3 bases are TGTGCCAGCAGTTCCCAGACAGGGCTGTACACAGATACGCAGTATTTT.

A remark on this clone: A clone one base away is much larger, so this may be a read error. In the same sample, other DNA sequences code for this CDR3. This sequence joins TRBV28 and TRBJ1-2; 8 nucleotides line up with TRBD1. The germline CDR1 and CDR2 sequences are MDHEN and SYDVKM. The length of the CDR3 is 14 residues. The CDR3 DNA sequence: TGTGCCAGCAGTTTGGTAGGACAGGGTTTTGGCTACACTTTC. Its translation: CASSLVGQGFGYTF.